This section outlines one T cell receptor (beta chain) sequence together with its context. These data are taken from a study of blood T cell repertoires in COVID-19. Study at large: Sites across the United States, Italy and Spain contributed samples from acute and convalescent COVID-19.

Generated by immunoSEQ multiplex PCR, the TCRdb table keeps only in-frame clones and is missing some. Seen here are about 270,000 clones, approximately 86% observed once, and the top ten hold under 3%. Researchers sorted participants into cohorts using their self-reported clinical history. Trimming cost V 8 bases and J 1 base, with 17 bases left between them. This CDR3 is built from 15 residues. Per the germline V gene, CDR1 is MDHEN and CDR2 is SYDVKM. The receptor was isolated from a woman under 30 who had recovered from COVID-19. Sequences were obtained from PBMCs or T cells enriched from blood (not recorded which). This chain connects TRBV28 to TRBJ1-2; possibly TRBD1 for D (5 bases). For the CDR3, the DNA is TGTGCCAGCCGACAGCCATTCGGCTATAACTATGGCTACACCTTC. The encoded protein is CASRQPFGYNYGYTF.